The 8 T cell receptor beta chains listed next were all sequenced from one sample in a study of blood T cell repertoires in COVID-19. The assay was immunoSEQ multiplex PCR, and TCRdb's table has in-frame clones only and misses some. The data show about 130,000 clones, 90% seen once. Source material: peripheral blood. These TCRs come from a man aged 55 to 69 with COVID-19, enrolled during active disease.

The CDR3 loop reads CASSLLAGEQETQYF. The CDR3 region has the DNA TGTGCCAGCAGCCTTCTAGCGGGAGAGCAAGAGACCCAGTACTTC. The J gene is TRBJ2-5, the V gene TRBV14; TRBD2 aligns across 10 bases. Trimming cost V 4 bases and J 2 bases; bases outside gene matches: 4. This CDR3 spans 15 amino acids. Germline loops: CDR1 SGHDN, CDR2 FVKESK. The full variable domain, in which reference TRBV14 and TRBJ2-5 provide the parts outside the CDR3, is EAGVTQFPSHSVIEKGQTVTLRCDPISGHDNLYWYRRVMGKEIKFLLHFVKESKQDESGMPNNRFLAERTGGTYSTLKVQPAELEDSGVYFCASSLLAGEQETQYFGPGTRLLVL.

This clone was recorded only once. This chain connects TRBV27 to TRBJ1-2, with 9 bases matching TRBD1. Germline CDR1 and CDR2: MNHEY and SMNVEV (reference sequence). The CDR3 loop spans 13 amino acids. With V trimmed by 5 bases and J by 7 bases, 5 bases remained unmatched. The CDR3 DNA is TGTGCCAGCAGTCCTCGGACAGGGGTTGGCTACACCTTC. Residues: CASSPRTGVGYTF.

The rearrangement uses TRBV9 and TRBJ1-3, with 8 positions matching TRBD1. The V gene end was trimmed by 2 bases and the J gene end by 0 bases; junction bases not matched to a gene: 10. The germline V gene encodes CDR1 SGDLS and CDR2 YYNGEE. The CDR3 length is 18 residues. CDR3 in amino acids: CASSVGAGGPTSGNTIYF. The CDR3 nucleotides read TGTGCCAGCAGCGTCGGGGCAGGGGGCCCTACCTCTGGAAACACCATATATTTT.

The chain has TRBV7-9 and TRBJ2-2; unclear D gene. The germline CDR1 and CDR2 sequences are SEHNR and FQNEAQ (reference sequence). The CDR3 length is 13 residues. Trimming left V 0 bases short and J 7 bases short, with 6 bases between. The CDR3 DNA reads as TGTGCCAGCAGCTTAGCAAGAGGCGGGGAGCTGTTTTTT. Amino acid sequence: CASSLARGGELFF.

This chain links TRBV19 with TRBJ1-4; tentative D call: TRBD1 (5 bases). The CDR3 is 15 residues long. In germline, CDR1 is LNHDA, CDR2 SQIVND (reference sequence). Trimming took off 3 bases at V and 8 bases at J, with 16 bases between the two ends. This chain's CDR3 is CASSIGGEKGEKLFF. The CDR3 bases are TGTGCCAGTAGTATCGGAGGGGAAAAAGGGGAAAAACTGTTTTTT.

The V gene is TRBV11-2, the J gene TRBJ1-6; D possibly corresponds to TRBD1 (6 bases). The V end was cut by 3 bases, the J end by 9 bases, with 15 bases between. The CDR3 extends over 15 amino acids. Germline loops: CDR1 SGHAT, CDR2 FQNNGV. CDR3 sequence: CASSLPQGRGSPLHF. The CDR3 DNA follows: TGTGCCAGCAGCTTGCCACAGGGACGGGGTTCACCCCTCCACTTT.

This sequence joins TRBV5-1 and TRBJ2-5; TRBD2 is a possible D gene (5 bases). This CDR3 contains 13 residues. Germline V CDR1 and CDR2: SGHRS, YFSETQ. V lost 7 bases, J lost 5 bases, and 15 bases lay in between. In nucleotides, the CDR3 is TGCGCCAGCGCACCGACTTGGGAGGAGACCCAGTACTTC. Translation gives CASAPTWEETQYF.

This chain connects TRBV10-3 to TRBJ2-7, with 7 bases lining up with TRBD1. The CDR3 has 12 residues. Germline values: CDR1 ENHRY, CDR2 SYGVKD. Losses at the gene ends were 5 bases for V and 5 bases for J; bases not matched to a gene: 3. CDR3 sequence: CAISRQGDEQYF. CDR3 nucleotides: TGTGCCATCAGTCGACAGGGAGACGAGCAGTACTTC.